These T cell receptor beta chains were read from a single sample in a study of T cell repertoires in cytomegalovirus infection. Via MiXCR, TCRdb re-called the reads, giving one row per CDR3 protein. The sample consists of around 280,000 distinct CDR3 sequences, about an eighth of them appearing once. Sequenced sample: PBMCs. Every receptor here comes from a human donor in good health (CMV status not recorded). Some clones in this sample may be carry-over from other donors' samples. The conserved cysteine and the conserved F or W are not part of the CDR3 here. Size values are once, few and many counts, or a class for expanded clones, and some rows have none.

ASSRDSAYEQY,TRBV7-8,many
ASSQGWDNSGYT,TRBV4-1,NA
ASSLGGTGLSYNEQF,TRBV5-6,NA
AGADSPNTEAF,TRBV2,NA
ASSAPGGTSTDTQY,TRBV7-6,many
ASSAGQSNSPLH,TRBV6-1,NA
ASKTDAGGTEAF,TRBV7-3,many
ASSLRLGGEQY,TRBV7-2,many
SARVVAASSYNEQF,TRBV20-1,few
ASSLSDDNSPLH,TRBV7-9,NA
ASSQVPGQATGTQY,TRBV4-1,NA
SVEERQGSGT,TRBV29-1,NA
ASSLDSGGYEQY,TRBV5-1,few
ASSTGSNQPQH,TRBV6-2/TRBV6-3,NA
ASSDAGVNEQF,TRBV7-9,many
ASSLGGHGNTEAF,TRBV7-2,many
ASRPRQGEGTGELF,TRBV4-1,NA
ASSSRDRHYDGYT,TRBV6-1,many
SARPDIAGNTIY,TRBV20-1,NA
SCSSGAYEQY,TRBV29-1,few
ASSPDTQY,TRBV18,many
ASSQGDRDYNEQF,TRBV7-3,many
ASSHTSGRAANTGELF,TRBV6-2/TRBV6-3,few
ASSKLGRGANTGELF,TRBV5-5,many
ASRIGGGETQY,TRBV5-6,many
ASSLGGRHGAF,TRBV7-2,many
ASSWYPADQPQH,TRBV6-2/TRBV6-3,few
STGTAPSNEQF,TRBV29-1,many
ASSSGLLPYNEQF,TRBV5-1,NA
ASSPRQGTTGNTIY,TRBV7-2,many
ASSSPGFYEQY,TRBV28,many
ASSFYSETAYEQY,TRBV12-3/TRBV12-4,many
SVEGREPYEQY,TRBV29-1,NA
ASIIGGRGYQETQY,TRBV23-1,many
SARPGTANNEQF,TRBV20-1,NA
ASSWGQNTGELF,TRBV7-3,many
ASSAEQGTNEKLF,TRBV7-8,many
ASSLIGGPHEQY,TRBV5-4,few
ASSPGTSGSYEQF,TRBV7-3,many
ASSQRTSYEQY,TRBV7-8,many
ASSVTGTSAPGTQY,TRBV7-2,many
ASSLASRGHQPQH,TRBV7-9,few